This T cell receptor beta chain is from a study of blood T cell repertoires in COVID-19. Germline CDR1 SSHAT, CDR2 FNYEAQ (reference sequence). This CDR3 has 19 amino acids. On this clone: The junction differs from germline at one of its ends, possibly a read error.

How the authors handled the data: Reference gene primer amplification in the assay estimated nucleated cell counts. Only in-frame clones appear in the TCRdb table, and some are missing; sequencing was by immunoSEQ multiplex PCR. D and trimming come from the DNA, and the V and J calls and clone size come from that table. The sample carries about 380,000 clones, more than 75% recorded once. Participants were aged about 18 to 100 years from about 25 US areas. Sequencing input: PBMCs or T cells enriched from blood (not recorded which). This sequence joins TRBV7-7 and TRBJ2-2; a possible D gene is TRBD2 (6 bases). This receptor was taken from a young woman who had recovered from COVID-19. The DNA for the CDR3 is TGTGCTAGCAGCTTAGAACTAAGACCGGGACTCGGGAACACCGGGGAGCTGTTTTTT. It is translated as CASSLELRPGLGNTGELFF.